This T cell receptor (beta chain) was obtained from a study of blood T cell repertoires in COVID-19. Sequencing used immunoSEQ multiplex PCR; TCRdb keeps in-frame clones, though not all of them. This table has 84,000 or so clones, roughly 80% appearing once. Germline V gene data show CDR1 as GTSNPN and CDR2 as SVGIG (reference sequence). The CDR3 is 13 residues long. The ends were cut back, 2 bases at V and 4 bases at J, with 10 bases in the middle. The rearrangement uses TRBV30 and TRBJ2-3; tentatively, D is TRBD2 (5 bases). The sequencing input was peripheral blood. This receptor was identified in a woman older than 75 with acute or convalescent COVID-19. DNA of the CDR3: TGTGCCTGGAGTAGGAGCGGCCCAGATACGCAGTATTTT. Translation gives CAWSRSGPDTQYF.